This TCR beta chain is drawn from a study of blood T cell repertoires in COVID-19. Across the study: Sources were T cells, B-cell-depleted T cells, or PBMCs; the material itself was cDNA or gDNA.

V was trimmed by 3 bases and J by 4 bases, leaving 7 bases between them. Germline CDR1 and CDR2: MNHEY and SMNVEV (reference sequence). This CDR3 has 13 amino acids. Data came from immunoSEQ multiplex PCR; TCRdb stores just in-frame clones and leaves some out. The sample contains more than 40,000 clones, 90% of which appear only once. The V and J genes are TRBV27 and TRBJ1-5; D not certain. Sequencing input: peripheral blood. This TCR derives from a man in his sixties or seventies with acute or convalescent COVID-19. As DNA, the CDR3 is TGTGCCAGCAGTTTTCAGACTAATCAGCCCCAGCATTTT. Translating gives CASSFQTNQPQHF.